The clone carrying this TCR beta chain has a count of ten or more. Antigen specificity is unknown. TCRdb re-called the 5' RACE reads through MiXCR, storing one row per CDR3 protein. The data show 30,000 to 50,000 distinct CDR3 sequences, with about 6.1% seen just once and under 0.85% held by the top ten. The sample originates from a study of T-cell memory formation after mild COVID-19. Study-wide findings and caveats: Pre-infection memory held some responding clones, suggesting pre-existing cross-reactive T cells responded. SARS-CoV-2 specificity of second-wave clones peaking day 37 was unconfirmed. Contracting CD8+ clones were enriched in EMRA, CD4+ mainly in CM and EM.

CDR3 length: 16 amino acids. J gave up 10 bases and V 4 bases, and 16 bases lay outside the gene matches. The V gene's germline CDR1 is SGDLS and CDR2 YYNGEE. The material sequenced was PBMCs or a T cell subset sorted from them (not recorded which). The sequence was obtained from an adult who had mild COVID-19 (a few samples of this study predate the infection). Cell type and time point are not known. The rearrangement uses TRBV9 and TRBJ2-1; TRBD2 agrees at 8 bases. CDR3 protein: CASSPQEPGLVGEQFF. The CDR3 DNA reads TGTGCCAGCAGCCCCCAAGAGCCGGGACTAGTCGGGGAGCAGTTCTTC.